These 15 T cell receptor beta chains were all obtained from the same sample, sequenced in a study of naive and memory T cell subsets. Two oligonucleotides, mixed equimolar, formed the beta constant-region primer covering TRBC1 and TRBC2. TCRdb fed the UMI-ligation and nested PCR reads into MiXCR, producing one record per CDR3 protein. The sample lists tens of thousands of distinct CDR3 sequences; 13% were seen once. Material for sequencing was effector memory CD4+ T cells from blood. The subset here: effector memory, CD45RA- CD27-. The source is a human donor in good health.

The gene calls are TRBV20-1 and TRBJ1-1; the match to TRBD1 covers 9 bases. V trimming: 5 bases; J trimming: 5 bases; junction bases outside the gene matches: 9. Germline V gene lookup returns CDR1 DFQATT and CDR2 SNEGSKA (reference sequence). This CDR3 has 14 residues. In DNA, the CDR3 is TGCAGTGCTCAAATCGGGACAGGGAGAACTGAAGCTTTCTTT. This gives the protein CSAQIGTGRTEAFF.

This clonotype was recorded a few times. CDR3 residues: CASSVTGQSRLYF. The DNA for the CDR3 is TGTGCCAGCAGTGTTACAGGCCAGTCCCGATTGTACTTC. This rearrangement joins TRBV27 to TRBJ2-4; a weak D match, TRBD1 (5 bases). V shed 5 bases and J shed 15 bases, with 20 bases lying between them. The CDR3 length is 13 residues. Germline V lookup: CDR1 MNHEY, CDR2 SMNVEV (reference sequence).

This rearrangement joins TRBV25-1 to TRBJ2-2, with a weak D call TRBD1 (5 bases). Germline V gives CDR1 MGHDK, CDR2 SYGVNS. The CDR3 runs 13 residues. V was shortened by 7 bases and J by 5 bases, with 11 bases between the two germline ends. The CDR3 DNA follows: TGTGCCAGCACCCTCCCAGGGACCGGGGAGCTGTTTTTT. It is translated as CASTLPGTGELFF.

This clonotype was found a few times. The chain has TRBV24-1 and TRBJ2-2; 14 bases fit TRBD2. CDR3 length: 15 amino acids. J gave up 3 bases and V 9 bases, and 2 bases lay outside the gene matches. Germline V CDR1 and CDR2: KGHDR, SFDVKD. CDR3: CATGTSGSHTGELFF. In DNA, the CDR3 is TGTGCCACCGGGACTAGCGGGAGTCACACCGGGGAGCTGTTTTTT.

This clonotype has more than one count but fewer than ten. Its ends do not fully match the called genes, so a read error is possible. V and J are TRBV10-3 and TRBJ2-7, with a tentative D call TRBD2 (5 bases). CDR3 length: 12 amino acids. From germline, CDR1 is ENHRY and CDR2 SYGVKD. CDR3 sequence: CAARDLDYKQYF. The DNA of the CDR3 is TGTGCCGCCCGTGACCTTGACTACAAGCAGTACTTC.

The chain has TRBV3-1 and TRBJ2-2; D not resolved. This CDR3 has 13 amino acids. The germline V and J ends were trimmed by 4 bases and 2 bases, with 5 bases remaining between them. Per germline, CDR1 LGHDT and CDR2 YNNKEL (reference sequence). The DNA of the CDR3 is TGTGCCAGCAGCCCCCCAAACACCGGGGAGCTGTTTTTT. Its translation: CASSPPNTGELFF.

This clonotype came up a few times. The genes are TRBV6-2 or TRBV6-3 and TRBJ2-1, with TRBD2 identical over 9 bases. The germline CDR1 and CDR2 sequences are MNHEY and SVGEGT. V was pared by 6 bases and J by 0 bases, with 3 bases of the junction left unmatched. The CDR3 runs 15 residues. The CDR3 spells CASSLSGSSYNEQFF. CDR3 nucleotides: TGTGCCAGCAGCCTTAGCGGGAGCTCCTACAATGAGCAGTTCTTC.

This sequence joins TRBV11-3 and TRBJ2-2; D call uncertain. V lost 6 bases and J 8 bases, leaving 10 bases between the germline ends. In germline, CDR1 is SGHNT, CDR2 YENEEA. The CDR3 is 12 amino acids. CDR3 coding DNA: TGTGCCAGCAGAGCCCCCCTTGGGGAGCTGTTTTTT. Its translation is CASRAPLGELFF. The variable domain in full, with the rest retrieved from reference TRBV11-3 and TRBJ2-2, is EAGVVQSPRYKIIEKKQPVAFWCNPISGHNTLYWYLQNLGQGPELLIRYENEEAVDDSQLPKDRFSAERLKGVDSTLKIQPAELGDSAVYLCASRAPLGELFFGEGSRLTVL.

This rearrangement joins TRBV7-2 to TRBJ1-2; the D is unclear. CDR1 and CDR2 (germline): SGHTA, FQGNSA. V lost 2 bases, J lost 1 base, and 11 bases lay in between. The CDR3 is 15 amino acids. CDR3 in DNA: TGTGCCAGCAGCTTAAATGTCGGCGGTAACTATGGCTACACCTTC. The encoded protein is CASSLNVGGNYGYTF.

This clonotype was counted ten times or more. The rearrangement joins TRBV28 to TRBJ1-3; TRBD1 might be the D (5 bases). Looked up from germline, CDR1 is MDHEN and CDR2 is SYDVKM. The CDR3 is 19 residues long. The V end was cut by 4 bases, the J end by 4 bases, with 26 bases between. CDR3 residues: CASSSTTFGRDQSGNTIYF. The CDR3 bases are TGTGCCAGCAGTTCTACGACCTTCGGACGGGACCAGTCCGGAAACACCATATATTTT.

The sample holds a few counts of this clonotype. This sequence joins TRBV20-1 and TRBJ1-2; possibly TRBD1 for D (6 bases). The CDR3 spans 14 residues. Germline V CDR1 and CDR2: DFQATT, SNEGSKA (reference sequence). V dropped 3 bases and J dropped 8 bases, with 19 bases sitting between them. CDR3 nucleotides: TGCAGTGCTAGTGAGTCGACAGGCGGCTTCGGCTACACCTTC. This encodes CSASESTGGFGYTF.

The chain recombines TRBV28 with TRBJ2-1; 8 positions agree with TRBD1. This CDR3 is 17 amino acids long. The junction had 12 bases not matched to a gene; V was cut back by 4 bases and J by 4 bases. The V gene's germline CDR1 is MDHEN and CDR2 SYDVKM. For the CDR3, the DNA is TGTGCCAGCAGTTCGAGGTTACCGGGACAGGAGTACAATGAGCAGTTCTTC. Translated: CASSSRLPGQEYNEQFF.

CDR3 in amino acids: CSASGLAETDTQYF. The CDR3 DNA reads TGCAGTGCTTCGGGACTAGCGGAAACAGATACGCAGTATTTT. The gene calls are TRBV20-1 and TRBJ2-3; 11 nucleotides line up with TRBD2. V was pared by 5 bases and J by 3 bases, with 4 bases of the junction left unmatched. CDR1 is DFQATT, CDR2 SNEGSKA, per germline (reference sequence). The CDR3 is made up of 14 amino acids.

This clonotype was seen many times. V gene TRBV29-1 combines with J gene TRBJ2-1; possibly TRBD2 for D (6 bases). The CDR3 consists of 13 residues. V lost 8 bases to trimming and J lost 2 bases, with 13 bases between them. Germline V gives CDR1 SQVTM, CDR2 ANQGSEA. The CDR3, as DNA: TGCAGCTTGCGGGGAAATCCCTACAATGAGCAGTTCTTC. This codes for CSLRGNPYNEQFF.

This clonotype was seen many times. The chain is built from TRBV3-1 and TRBJ2-7; D is unresolved. Germline CDR1 reads LGHDT; CDR2 reads YNNKEL (reference sequence). This CDR3 has 11 residues. Trimming removed 2 bases from V and 3 bases from J, with 2 bases in between. CDR3 DNA: TGTGCCAGCAGCCAACGCTACGAGCAGTACTTC. Encoded protein: CASSQRYEQYF.